This entry lists 30 T cell receptor beta chains sequenced from one sample in a study of response to subunit inactivated influenza vaccine. MiXCR, run by TCRdb on the RT-PCR reads, gives a single entry per CDR3 protein. The sample includes about 500,000 distinct CDR3 sequences, approximately 7.8% of them seen just once. This specimen was PBMCs from blood, taken around 25 months after vaccination. The receptors here all came from a man between 50 and 70 years old who received an inactivated influenza vaccine.

In its sample, this clonotype was seen many times. V and J are TRBV11-1 and TRBJ2-4; TRBD2 might be the D (5 bases). Trimming stripped 6 bases from V and 0 bases from J, with 24 bases between. The CDR3 is made up of 19 amino acids. CDR1 is SGHAT and CDR2 is FQDESV in the germline V gene (reference sequence). CDR3 coding DNA: TGTGCCAGCAGTCATGAGGCGGCGACTACCCTACTAGCCAAAAACATTCAGTACTTC. This translates into CASSHEAATTLLAKNIQYF.

The J gene is TRBJ2-2, the V gene TRBV5-1; 8 positions match TRBD1. Germline V gene sequence: CDR1 SGHRS, CDR2 YFSETQ. The CDR3 length is 19 residues. Trimming took 0 bases from V and 2 from J; bases not matched to a gene: 12. For the CDR3, the DNA is TGCGCCAGCAGCTTGGCCTCAGGGGGCGCGTTCTCAAACACCGGGGAGCTGTTTTTT. Its protein is CASSLASGGAFSNTGELFF.

The table lists this clonotype with many counts. The rearrangement uses TRBV7-2 and TRBJ1-6; D ambiguous. The V gene lost 5 bases and the J gene lost 7 bases, with 15 bases spanning the gap. Per the germline V gene, CDR1 is SGHTA and CDR2 is FQGNSA. The CDR3 runs to 15 residues. Here the CDR3 DNA reads TGTGCCAGCAGCCCTAGTCGGGTATCGAATTCACCCCTCCACTTT. Protein: CASSPSRVSNSPLHF.

This clonotype was seen ten or more times. DNA of the CDR3: TGTGCCAGCAGTCACCGGGGCAGGGGATACTACGAGCAGTACTTC. Translated: CASSHRGRGYYEQYF. V gene TRBV6-2 or TRBV6-3 combines with J gene TRBJ2-7, with a weak D call TRBD1 (6 bases). Germline CDR1 reads MNHEY; CDR2 reads SVGEGT. The CDR3 is made up of 15 amino acids. V was shortened by 5 bases and J by 3 bases, with 17 bases between the two germline ends.

In its sample, this clonotype was seen a few times. Here the CDR3 reads CASSQVGQGSGGANVLTF. The CDR3 DNA reads TGCGCCAGCAGCCAAGTCGGACAGGGGAGCGGTGGGGCCAACGTCCTGACTTTC. V and J are TRBV4-3 and TRBJ2-6; 9 bases agree with TRBD1. The length of the CDR3 is 18 residues. The germline V gene has CDR1 LGHNA and CDR2 YSLEER. The V segment lost 1 base and the J segment 3 bases; nucleotides outside the gene matches: 7.

A few counts support this clonotype. The chain links TRBV7-6 to TRBJ2-3; 10 bases match TRBD2. The CDR3 is 16 amino acids. With 5 bases clipped from V and 4 bases from J, the junction kept 9 bases outside the gene matches. The germline CDR1 and CDR2 sequences are SGHVS and FNYEAQ. The CDR3 spells CASSALPGLAPDTQYF. The CDR3, as DNA: TGTGCCAGCAGCGCACTACCGGGACTAGCGCCAGATACGCAGTATTTT. Supplemented by reference TRBV7-6 and TRBJ2-3, the full variable domain reads GAGVSQSPRYKVTKRGQDVALRCDPISGHVSLYWYRQALGQGPEFLTYFNYEAQQDKSGLPNDRFSAERPEGSISTLTIQRTEQRDSAMYRCASSALPGLAPDTQYFGPGTRLTVL.

The V gene is TRBV20-1, the J gene TRBJ2-1; D is possibly TRBD1 or TRBD2 (6 bases each). This CDR3 region has 15 residues. Germline V lookup: CDR1 DFQATT, CDR2 SNEGSKA (reference sequence). The V end lost 2 bases, the J end lost 7 bases, and 18 bases lay between the germline ends. The CDR3 DNA reads TGCAGTGCTAGAAGGGCCCGGGGGCAAATGAATGAGCAGTTCTTC. This sequence encodes CSARRARGQMNEQFF.

In this sample, this clonotype turned up a few times. CDR3: CASSQEVRFQYEQYF. The CDR3 DNA is TGTGCCAGCAGCCAAGAAGTACGGTTTCAGTACGAGCAGTACTTC. The rearrangement links TRBV3-1 to TRBJ2-7; D is unclear. The CDR3 length is 15 residues. Trimming cost V 0 bases and J 4 bases, with 13 bases left between them. CDR1 is LGHDT and CDR2 is YNNKEL in the germline V gene (reference sequence).

The rearrangement uses TRBV5-1 and TRBJ2-5, with TRBD1 matching over 9 bases. J was trimmed by 3 bases and V by 3 bases; bases with no gene match: 3. There are 14 residues in the CDR3. Looked up from germline, CDR1 is SGHRS and CDR2 is YFSETQ. In DNA form, the CDR3 reads TGCGCCAGCAGCTCGGGACAGGGTGAAGAGACCCAGTACTTC. It yields the protein CASSSGQGEETQYF.

The table lists this clonotype with a few counts. The V and J genes are TRBV7-2 and TRBJ1-1; D perhaps matches TRBD1 (6 bases). Germline lookup yields CDR1 SGHTA and CDR2 FQGNSA. CDR3 length: 15 residues. Trimming removed 5 bases at V and 1 base at J, with 14 bases between. CDR3 nucleotides: TGTGCCAGCAGCCGAGCAGGGGCCAAGAACACTGAAGCTTTCTTT. Encoded protein: CASSRAGAKNTEAFF.

CDR3 DNA sequence: TGTGCCAGCAGCCCCCCTCCCCACACCCTTATGTTCGCCGGGGAGCTGTTTTTT. Translating gives CASSPPPHTLMFAGELFF. The V gene is TRBV11-1, the J gene TRBJ2-2; D gene ambiguous. Germline V CDR1 and CDR2: SGHAT, FQDESV (reference sequence). The V and J ends lost 5 bases and 6 bases respectively, with 25 bases between them. The CDR3 covers 18 residues.

There are many counts of this clonotype. The rearrangement links TRBV6-1 to TRBJ2-1; possible D gene TRBD1, 6 bases. Germline V CDR1 and CDR2: MNHNS, SASEGT. CDR3 length equals 14 residues. V gave up 4 bases and J gave up 4 bases, with 11 bases separating them. The CDR3 spells CASSVKQGYNEQFF. CDR3 sequence (DNA): TGTGCCAGCAGTGTTAAACAGGGATACAATGAGCAGTTCTTC.

This clonotype was seen more than once but under ten times. The J gene is TRBJ1-5, the V gene TRBV4-2; D gene ambiguous. Looked up from germline, CDR1 is LGHNA and CDR2 is YNFKEQ. The CDR3 runs to 14 residues. V was clipped by 0 bases and J by 10 bases, with 13 bases between them. The CDR3 is CASSQDAGFDPQHF. The CDR3 region has the DNA TGTGCCAGCAGCCAAGATGCCGGGTTCGATCCCCAGCATTTT.

The chain recombines TRBV18 with TRBJ2-7; TRBD1 might be the D (5 bases). V lost 0 bases to trimming and J lost 7 bases, with 19 bases between them. The germline CDR1 and CDR2 sequences are KGHSH and LQKENI. This CDR3 has 16 residues. CDR3 in amino acids: CASSPPGLPASGEQYF. CDR3 coding DNA: TGTGCCAGCTCACCACCGGGGCTACCTGCCTCGGGTGAGCAGTACTTC.

The chain joins TRBV10-1 to TRBJ2-6, with D perhaps TRBD2 (5 bases). The V gene lost 6 bases and the J gene lost 1 base, with 10 bases spanning the gap. Germline CDR1 and CDR2: WNHNN and SYGVQD (reference sequence). The CDR3 has 15 residues. The chain's CDR3 is CASSGDSSGANVLTF. CDR3 coding DNA: TGCGCCAGCAGCGGGGATTCTTCTGGGGCCAACGTCCTGACTTTC.

The CDR3 DNA follows: TGCAGTGCAGAATCCGGGACTAGTATAAAGCAGTACTTC. Residues: CSAESGTSIKQYF. The V gene is TRBV20-1, the J gene TRBJ2-7, with 8 nucleotides matching TRBD2. The CDR3 is 13 amino acids. J lost 8 bases, V lost 6 bases, and 12 bases had no gene match. Germline V gives CDR1 DFQATT, CDR2 SNEGSKA (reference sequence).

The CDR3 DNA follows: TGTGCCAGCAGTTTTCTGATCTACGAGCAGTACTTC. Amino acid sequence: CASSFLIYEQYF. The rearrangement links TRBV12-3 or TRBV12-4 to TRBJ2-7; D is unclear. CDR3 size: 12 residues. Deletions cut 3 bases from V and 3 bases from J, with 6 bases between.

The rearrangement joins TRBV27 to TRBJ2-7, with 10 bases matching TRBD1. Trimming cost V 8 bases and J 0 bases; bases outside gene matches: 4. The CDR3 loop spans 14 amino acids. Germline CDR1 and CDR2: MNHEY and SMNVEV (reference sequence). This chain's CDR3 is CASRRDRGSYEQYF. Here the CDR3 DNA reads TGTGCCAGCCGCCGGGACAGGGGCTCCTACGAGCAGTACTTC.

This clonotype has only a few counts. The genes are TRBV20-1 and TRBJ1-6, with D unresolved. Germline assignment: CDR1 DFQATT and CDR2 SNEGSKA (reference sequence). Trimming removed 0 bases at V and 6 bases at J, with 15 bases between. The CDR3 runs 16 residues. Here the CDR3 DNA reads TGCAGTGCTAGAGATAATACGGCCCTCCTTAATTCACCCCTCCACTTT. This translates into CSARDNTALLNSPLHF.

In its sample, this clonotype was seen a few times. The chain combines TRBV5-1 with TRBJ2-1, with unresolved D. Between the trimmed V and J ends, which lost 0 bases and 7 bases, there was a span of 14 bases. In germline, CDR1 is SGHRS, CDR2 YFSETQ. CDR3 size: 15 residues. CDR3 in DNA: TGCGCCAGCAGCTTGGGACTCAGGAGCGAAAATGAGCAGTTCTTC. The encoded protein is CASSLGLRSENEQFF.

The chain has TRBV29-1 and TRBJ2-7; TRBD2 might be the D (6 bases). The V gene's germline CDR1 is SQVTM and CDR2 ANQGSEA. The CDR3 is made up of 14 amino acids. The V end lost 7 bases, the J end lost 5 bases, and 21 bases lay between the germline ends. CDR3 sequence reads: CSGTYGSKYDEQYF. For the CDR3, the DNA is TGCAGCGGAACCTACGGGAGTAAGTATGACGAGCAGTACTTC.

This rearrangement joins TRBV7-2 to TRBJ2-7; 9 bases align to TRBD1. Unmatched junction bases numbered 4, after V lost 1 base and J lost 3 bases. CDR1 is SGHTA, CDR2 FQGNSA, per germline. The CDR3 runs 15 residues. The CDR3 nucleotides read TGTGCCAGCAGCTTAGATTGGGGACAGGGCTACGAGCAGTACTTC. Protein product: CASSLDWGQGYEQYF.

This clonotype was seen at least ten times. The rearrangement uses TRBV7-3 and TRBJ2-3, with D perhaps TRBD2 (6 bases). CDR3 length equals 15 residues. V was trimmed by 4 bases and J by 6 bases, leaving 17 bases between them. Looked up from germline, CDR1 is SGHTA and CDR2 is FQGTGA. The CDR3 reads CASSWGTGVPDTQYF. The DNA for the CDR3 is TGTGCCAGCAGCTGGGGGACGGGAGTTCCGGATACGCAGTATTTT. Based on the CDR3 plus reference TRBV7-3 and TRBJ2-3, the full variable domain is GAGVSQTPSNKVTEKGKYVELRCDPISGHTALYWYRQSLGQGPEFLIYFQGTGAADDSGLPNDRFFAVRPEGSVSTLKIQRTERGDSAVYLCASSWGTGVPDTQYFGPGTRLTVL.

This clonotype was counted many times. The chain recombines TRBV6-2 or TRBV6-3 with TRBJ1-2; D remains ambiguous. This CDR3 comprises 15 residues. Trimming took off 6 bases at V and 6 bases at J, with 20 bases between the two ends. Germline loops: CDR1 MNHEY, CDR2 SVGEGT. CDR3 region: CASRQTGIWKDGYTF. CDR3 DNA: TGTGCCAGCAGGCAGACCGGAATTTGGAAGGATGGCTACACCTTC.

This sequence joins TRBV4-2 and TRBJ1-2, with D uncertain. CDR1 LGHNA and CDR2 YNFKEQ come from the germline V gene. There are 14 residues in the CDR3. The V and J ends lost 4 bases and 8 bases respectively, with 17 bases between them. This CDR3 reads CASSLAKEPGGYTF. The DNA of the CDR3 is TGTGCCAGCAGCCTTGCGAAAGAACCGGGCGGCTACACCTTC.

The table lists this clonotype with a few counts. The chain is built from TRBV20-1 and TRBJ2-5, with 13 nucleotides matching TRBD2. Germline values: CDR1 DFQATT, CDR2 SNEGSKA (reference sequence). With V trimmed by 3 bases and J by 7 bases, 11 bases remained unmatched. The CDR3 has 16 amino acids. For the CDR3, the DNA is TGCAGTGCTAGTCAACTAGCGGGGGGGCCGTTGCGGACCCAGTACTTC. It codes for CSASQLAGGPLRTQYF.

This clonotype was seen a handful of times. The chain combines TRBV3-1 with TRBJ1-3; TRBD1 agrees at 7 bases. V was clipped by 7 bases and J by 2 bases; unmatched bases: 8. CDR3 length: 15 amino acids. Germline-derived CDR1 and CDR2 are LGHDT and YNNKEL (reference sequence). The CDR3 nucleotides read TGTGCCAGCATCGGGGGGACAGTCGCTGGAAACACCATATATTTT. Encoded protein: CASIGGTVAGNTIYF.

The genes are TRBV5-6 and TRBJ1-6, with D uncertain. CDR1 is SGHDT and CDR2 is YYEEEE in the germline V gene. V shed 4 bases and J shed 8 bases, with 13 bases lying between them. This CDR3 region has 14 residues. Written as DNA, the CDR3 is TGTGCCAGCAGCCAAGATAGGCTTCATTCACCCCTCCACTTT. It specifies CASSQDRLHSPLHF.

The J gene is TRBJ1-4, the V gene TRBV2; TRBD1 agrees at 7 bases. Trimming cost V 4 bases and J 7 bases; bases outside gene matches: 9. This CDR3 is built from 15 residues. Germline CDR1 is SNHLY and CDR2 is FYNNEI. The DNA for the CDR3 is TGTGCCAGCAGTGCGACCGGGACAGTTCGTGAAAAACTGTTTTTT. It is translated as CASSATGTVREKLFF.

The V call is TRBV12-3 or TRBV12-4, the J call TRBJ2-3, with TRBD2 matching 10 bases. The CDR3 is made up of 16 amino acids. Trimming at V came to 5 bases and at J to 5 bases, leaving 10 bases not matched to a gene. Here the CDR3 reads CASSAKERGGRDTQYF. In DNA form, the CDR3 reads TGTGCCAGCAGTGCCAAGGAGCGGGGGGGCCGAGATACGCAGTATTTT.